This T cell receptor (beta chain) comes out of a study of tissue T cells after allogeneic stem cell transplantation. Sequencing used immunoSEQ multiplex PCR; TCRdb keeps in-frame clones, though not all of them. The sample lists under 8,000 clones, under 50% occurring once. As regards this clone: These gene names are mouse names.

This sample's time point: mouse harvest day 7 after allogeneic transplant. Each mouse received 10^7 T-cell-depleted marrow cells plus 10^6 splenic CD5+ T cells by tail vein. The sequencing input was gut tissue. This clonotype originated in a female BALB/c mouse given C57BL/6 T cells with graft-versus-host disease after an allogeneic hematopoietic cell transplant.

The DNA read from the CDR3 is TGTGCAAGCAGCTTAGATTTTGGGGGGGCGGGTGCAGAAACGCTGTAT. The encoded protein is CASSLDFGGAGAETLY. The full-length CDR3 reads as CASSLDFGGAGAETLYF. This chain joins TRBV16 and TRBJ2-3; TRBD2 aligns across 9 bases. The read gets to within 1 residue of the CDR3 end, and the germline J gene fills in the rest. The CDR3 extends over 17 amino acids. V shed 0 bases and J 1 base; nucleotides not matched to a gene: 5. Germline lookup yields CDR1 SGHSA and CDR2 FRNQAP.